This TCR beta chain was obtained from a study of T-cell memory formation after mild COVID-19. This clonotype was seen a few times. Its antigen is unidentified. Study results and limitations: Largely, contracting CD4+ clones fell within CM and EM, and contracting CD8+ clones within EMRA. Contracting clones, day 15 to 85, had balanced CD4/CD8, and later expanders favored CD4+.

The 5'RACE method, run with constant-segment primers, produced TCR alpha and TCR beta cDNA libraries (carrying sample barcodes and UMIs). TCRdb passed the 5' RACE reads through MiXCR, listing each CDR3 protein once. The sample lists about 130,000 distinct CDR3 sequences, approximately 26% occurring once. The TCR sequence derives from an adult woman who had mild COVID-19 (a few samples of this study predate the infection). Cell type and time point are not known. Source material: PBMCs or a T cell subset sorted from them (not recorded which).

CDR3 bases: TGTGCCAGCAGTTTCTCCTCCTCGGACGGGGGGGATACGCAGTATTTT. Translation: CASSFSSSDGGDTQYF. The genes are TRBV28 and TRBJ2-3, with 7 bases aligning to TRBD2. The CDR3 is 16 residues long. Germline V gene lookup returns CDR1 MDHEN and CDR2 SYDVKM. Trimming at V came to 3 bases and at J to 6 bases, leaving 12 bases not matched to a gene.